This TCR beta chain originates from a study of T cell repertoires in cytomegalovirus infection. This clonotype has more than one count but fewer than ten. TCRdb re-called the reads with MiXCR, one entry per CDR3 protein. The profile covers around 260,000 distinct CDR3 sequences, with roughly 23% appearing a single time and 14% taken by the ten largest. The CDR3 totals 16 residues. The germline V gene encodes CDR1 SGHDN and CDR2 FVKESK. Trimming removed 0 bases from V and 5 bases from J; junction bases left unmatched: 8. The chain recombines TRBV14 with TRBJ1-1; 8 bases fit TRBD1. The sequenced sample consisted of PBMCs. This sequence was found in a human donor in good health (CMV status not recorded). Some clones in this sample may be carry-over from other donors' samples. The CDR3 loop reads CASSQEAGQVWTEAFF. CDR3 bases: TGTGCCAGCAGCCAAGAAGCGGGACAGGTATGGACTGAAGCTTTCTTT.